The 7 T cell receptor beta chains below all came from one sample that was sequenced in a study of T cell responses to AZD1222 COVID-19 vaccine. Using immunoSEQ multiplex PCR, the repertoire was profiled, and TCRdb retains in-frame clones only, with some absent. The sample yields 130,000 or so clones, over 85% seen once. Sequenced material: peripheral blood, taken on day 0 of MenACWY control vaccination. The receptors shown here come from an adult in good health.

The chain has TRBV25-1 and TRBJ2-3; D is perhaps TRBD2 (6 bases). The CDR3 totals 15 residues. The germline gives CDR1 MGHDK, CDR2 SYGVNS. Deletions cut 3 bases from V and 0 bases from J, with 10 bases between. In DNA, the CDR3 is TGTGCCAGCAGTGAGGGGAGGATTAGCACAGATACGCAGTATTTT. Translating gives CASSEGRISTDTQYF. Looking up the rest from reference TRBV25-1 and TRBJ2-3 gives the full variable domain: EADIYQTPRYLVIGTGKKITLECSQTMGHDKMYWYQQDPGMELHLIHYSYGVNSTEKGDLSSESTVSRIRTEHFPLTLESARPSHTSQYLCASSEGRISTDTQYFGPGTRLTVL.

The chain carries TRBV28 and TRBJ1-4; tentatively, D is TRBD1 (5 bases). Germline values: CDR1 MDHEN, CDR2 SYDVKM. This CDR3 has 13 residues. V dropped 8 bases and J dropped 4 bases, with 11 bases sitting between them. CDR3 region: CASARGYNEKLFF. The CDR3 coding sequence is TGTGCCAGCGCCCGGGGCTATAATGAAAAACTGTTTTTT.

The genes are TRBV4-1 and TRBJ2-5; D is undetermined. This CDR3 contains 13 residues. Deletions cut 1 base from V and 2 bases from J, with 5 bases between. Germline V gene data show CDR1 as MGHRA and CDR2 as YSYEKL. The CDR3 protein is CASSQGPQETQYF. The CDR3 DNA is TGCGCCAGCAGCCAAGGCCCACAAGAGACCCAGTACTTC.

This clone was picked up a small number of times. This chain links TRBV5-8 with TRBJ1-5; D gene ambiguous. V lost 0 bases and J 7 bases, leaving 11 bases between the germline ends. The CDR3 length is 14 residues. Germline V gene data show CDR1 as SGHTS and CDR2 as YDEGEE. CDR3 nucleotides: TGTGCCAGCAGCTTGGGTGCCGGCGGGCAGCCCCAGCATTTT. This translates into CASSLGAGGQPQHF.

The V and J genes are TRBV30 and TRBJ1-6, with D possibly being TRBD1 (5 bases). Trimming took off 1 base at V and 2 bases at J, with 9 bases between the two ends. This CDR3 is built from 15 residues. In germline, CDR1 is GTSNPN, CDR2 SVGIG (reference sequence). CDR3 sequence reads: CAWSGRVAYNSPLHF. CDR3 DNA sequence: TGTGCCTGGAGTGGCAGGGTTGCCTATAATTCACCCCTCCACTTT.

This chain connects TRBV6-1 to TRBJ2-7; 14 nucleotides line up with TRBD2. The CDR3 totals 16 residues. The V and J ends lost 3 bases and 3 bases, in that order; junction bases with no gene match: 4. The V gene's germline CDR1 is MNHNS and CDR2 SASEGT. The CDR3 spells CASSDKGLAGVYEQYF. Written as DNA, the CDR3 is TGTGCCAGCAGTGACAAGGGACTAGCGGGAGTCTACGAGCAGTACTTC.

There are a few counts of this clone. CDR3 sequence (DNA): TGTGCCAGCAGACAGGGTGTAGTCACCGGGGAGCTGTTTTTT. It yields the protein CASRQGVVTGELFF. The chain joins TRBV6-5 to TRBJ2-2, with a tentative D call TRBD1 (6 bases). The V end was cut by 6 bases, the J end by 4 bases, with 12 bases between. Germline loops: CDR1 MNHEY, CDR2 SVGAGI. The length of the CDR3 is 14 residues.